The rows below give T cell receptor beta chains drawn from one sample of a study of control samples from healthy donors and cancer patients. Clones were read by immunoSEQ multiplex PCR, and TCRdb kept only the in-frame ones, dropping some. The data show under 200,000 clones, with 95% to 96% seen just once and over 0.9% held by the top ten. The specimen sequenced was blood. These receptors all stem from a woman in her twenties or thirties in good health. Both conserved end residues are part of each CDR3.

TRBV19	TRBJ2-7	CASSIDGPGQGVYEQYF
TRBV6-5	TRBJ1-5	CASRRGGNQPQHF
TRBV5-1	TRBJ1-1	CASSPLGVDEAFF
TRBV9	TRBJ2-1	CASSVGGQQNSYNEQFF
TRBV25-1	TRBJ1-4	CASSNRSVYEKLFF
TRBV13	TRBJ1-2	CASRTLGKGLEGYTF
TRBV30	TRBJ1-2	CAWSGRDSLHYGYTF
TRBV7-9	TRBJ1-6	CASQLTLGSPLHF
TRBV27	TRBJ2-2	CASRPTGFGELFF
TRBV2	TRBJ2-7	CAGSPRQGEYEQYF
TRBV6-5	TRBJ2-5	CASLSRGQRETQYF
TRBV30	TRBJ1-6	CAWSWQGGNSPLHF
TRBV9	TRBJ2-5	CASSAHSGGSHQETQYF